The sequence of this T cell receptor (beta chain) was determined in a study of blood T cell repertoires in COVID-19 (dated by TCRdb to 2020 to 2021). Regarding the study in general: The collaborator samples originated in the United States, Italy and Spain and spanned the acute and convalescent phases of COVID-19. The material from the prospective study consisted of cDNA or gDNA derived from T cells, B-cell-depleted T cells, or PBMCs. Deeply sampled blood TCRbeta repertoires from subjects exposed to, actively infected with, or recovered from COVID-19 were included in the dataset. The repertoires were released in a freely available public database meant as a resource for research on the immune response to SARS-CoV-2. Samples were obtained from the ongoing ImmuneRACE study (first 160 participants) and from over 1,000 subjects provided by 6 global collaborators. A de-identified subject ID, COVID-19 status, age in years and sex were almost always included in the sample metadata. HLA class I and class II types, where available, came from metadata supplied by the sample provider rather than from assay-based typing.

Via the germline V gene, CDR1 is MNHEY and CDR2 SVGAGI. From the cysteine up to the phenylalanine, the CDR3 has a length of 13 residues. Only the CDR3 part of the read is kept: 39 bases, read in frame from the first base. Deletion took 5 bases off V and 8 bases off J, with a span of 15 bases between the germline ends. Beyond this particular receptor, the publication reports: How much clinical and demographic metadata was included differed by source and by participant, and the metadata was provided uncurated.

Whole blood was collected in K2EDTA tubes by collaborating institutions according to the institutions' own protocols. For TCRbeta analysis, collaborators shipped samples in one of three forms: frozen whole blood, isolated PBMCs, or DNA extracted from either of those sample types. As to this clone: The clone's antigen remains unknown. No much larger clone exists at a distance of one base, and base qualities are not known.

TCRbeta CDR3 regions were amplified from genomic DNA using the immunoSEQ Assay, a bias-controlled multiplex PCR. The authors' analysis ran thus. The number of nucleated cells in each sample was estimated from the amplification of reference gene primers within the assay. To quantify the absolute abundance of each unique TCRbeta CDR3 rearrangement, sequence reads were collapsed and filtered. For each sample, productive Simpson clonality was calculated by taking the square root of Simpson's diversity index across productive rearrangements. Sourced from immuneACCESS, this table was stored by TCRdb with only in-frame sequences that have V and J called. A share of the clones is absent; for the studies checked, an unresolved V gene accounts for under half, and the remainder has no known explanation. V and J calls plus clone size are reproduced from that table; the DNA served to infer D and trimming. This sample holds roughly 250,000 clones; 84% were observed only once. The ten largest make up 4% to 5.5% of the sample.

The sequence was obtained from a man between 50 and 59 years old with active or convalescent COVID-19. The chain couples TRBV6-5 to TRBJ1-2; the D gene is perhaps TRBD1, from 6 matching bases. The sequenced sample consisted of peripheral blood. The CDR3 loop reads CASSPDRPGGYTF. The nucleotide sequence reads TGTGCCAGCAGTCCAGACAGGCCGGGCGGCTACACCTTC.